This TCR beta chain was sequenced during a study of response to subunit inactivated influenza vaccine. The study, taken as a whole, reports: The study's authors posited that every seasonal influenza vaccination enlists few new T cells.

There are 16 residues in the CDR3. V was clipped by 5 bases and J by 5 bases; unmatched bases: 13. Germline V gives CDR1 MNHNS, CDR2 SASEGT. Each CDR3 protein gets one entry after TCRdb re-called the RT-PCR reads with MiXCR. This table has 300,000 to 350,000 distinct CDR3 sequences, less than 25% appearing once. Many counts were recorded for this clonotype. What it binds is unknown. The chain employs TRBV6-1 and TRBJ1-2; 8 bases map to TRBD1. The sequencing used PBMCs from blood, collected about 20 months after vaccination. The clonotype was recovered from a man between 50 and 69 years old who received an inactivated influenza vaccine. The CDR3 DNA is TGTGCCAGCAGTCCCGGACAGGGTTCGATGGGTTATGGCTACACCTTC. Encoded protein: CASSPGQGSMGYGYTF.